This entry concerns a single TCR beta chain. There is no known antigen for this receptor. The sample holds no much larger clone one base away, and base qualities are not on file. This sample is part of a study of human versus mouse CDR3 diversity and MHC coevolution (dated by TCRdb to about 2017). In the study overall: According to reports, the immunoSEQ assay can detect one in 200,000 T cells and keeps multiplex PCR amplification bias to a minimum. Human naive CD4 T cell repertoires served as a reference for TCR selection on multiple MHC II alleles, compared against human-TCR-locus transgenic mice with single MHC II. Across the mouse and human samples, each sample yielded between 0.6 x 10^7 and 1.6 x 10^7 valid reads. The human cohort was made up of three healthy volunteer blood donors, who at collection were aged 30 to 40, 40 to 49 and 60 to 70, one donor in each range.

The CDR3 has 15 amino acids, counting the end cysteine and phenylalanine. The DNA shown is the 45-base CDR3, in frame from base 1. From a lookup of the germline V gene, CDR1 and CDR2 are ENHRY and SYGVKD. V loses 6 bases at its end and J loses 6 bases; junction bases beyond the gene matches: 7. The QIAGEN blood and tissue kit was used to extract genomic DNA from sorted cells, and the DNA was quantified on a NanoDrop 1000. Deep sequencing and quantification of TCR alpha and beta chains were performed on the immunoSEQ platform by multiplex PCR of genomic DNA. Under the source paper's analysis protocol: IMGT gene and region definitions were used to annotate TCR sequences. Out-of-frame rearrangements were taken as a proxy for the preselection repertoire and were compared with in-frame clonotypes. The iCHAO1 estimator supplied with the immunoSEQ platform was used to estimate repertoire size. A Gini index, which is based on the Lorenz curve, was applied to in-frame amino acid clonotypes to measure clonal inequality. The intersect function of the R package tcR was used to count shared clonotypes, and the Jaccard index was used to score similarity. Principal component analysis of V, J and V-J usage frequencies was run with the R prcomp function without normalization. Entries here come from immuneACCESS through TCRdb and include only in-frame sequences with V and J called. Some clones fail to appear in such tables; in the studies checked, an unresolved V gene covers under half of the shortfall, and the cause of the remainder is unknown. That table is the source of V, J and clone size, and D and trimming were worked out from the DNA. The sample table lists 50,000 to 70,000 clones, roughly 93% of them with a count of one. The ten most abundant clones make up over 15% of the sample.

Fluorescence-activated cell sorting was used to pull naive CD4 T cells, meaning cells that were CD45RO-negative and CD62L-positive, out of the PBMCs. From each donor, around 54 ml of fresh peripheral blood was taken, and Ficoll density centrifugation was then used to isolate PBMCs. Cell sorting was carried out on a FACSAria III instrument, and a purity above 85% was achieved for all samples. Beyond this particular receptor, the publication reports: According to iCHAO1 estimates, humans had the largest TCR beta repertoire, 1.5 million to 2 million clonotypes, which was attributed likely to selection by multiple MHC II molecules. On average, humans had more CDR3 deletions and insertions than mice did, pointing to greater exonuclease and TdT activity. The lowest clonal inequality scores among all compared groups were observed in most of the three human donors. Repertoire diversity was not considered directly comparable between humans and mice because human T cells were selected on a handful of MHC II alleles.

This sequence uses TRBV10-3 and TRBJ2-1, with 11 bases aligning to TRBD1. The sequenced material came from naive CD4+ T cells from blood. The cell subset or site label, read with the paper, signifies: CD45RO-negative CD62L-positive naive CD4 T cells. The source is a person aged 60 to 70 in good health. The CDR3 protein is CAISWTGGSSNEQFF. The nucleotides read TGTGCCATCAGCTGGACAGGGGGCTCGTCCAATGAGCAGTTCTTC.